This T cell receptor (beta chain) was captured by sequencing in a study of blood T cell repertoires in COVID-19. The wider study: Material from acute and convalescent COVID-19 was sourced from the United States, Italy and Spain. Sample material is recorded as cDNA or gDNA derived from T cells, B-cell-depleted T cells, or PBMCs.

The V gene's germline CDR1 is SEHNR and CDR2 FQNEAQ (reference sequence). V gave up 1 base and J gave up 4 bases; unmatched junction bases: 3. This CDR3 region has 15 residues. As originally analysed: Scientists estimated how many nucleated cells there were by amplifying reference gene primers. Only in-frame clones appear in the TCRdb table, and some are missing; sequencing was by immunoSEQ multiplex PCR. From that table come the V and J calls and clone size; the DNA was used to work out D and trimming. The table has about 90,000 clones, more than 80% seen once; the top ten hold 10% to 15%. The TCR was taken from a human donor in a cohort sampled during active COVID-19. The chain combines TRBV7-9 with TRBJ1-1; 10 bases align to TRBD1. The sequenced sample was peripheral blood. For the CDR3, the DNA is TGTGCCAGCAGCTTAGATGGACAGGGGGGCACTGAAGCTTTCTTT. Its translation: CASSLDGQGGTEAFF.